The TCR beta chain described here comes from a study of T cell responses to AZD1222 COVID-19 vaccine. Study as a whole: Pooled samples include second doses given at about 4 or 12 weeks. Study-wide findings and caveats: The reported proportion of spike-specific TCRs targeting unmutated variant regions was nearly half. Females outnumbered males among donors, who were mostly white British; clonal diversity was possibly underestimated. There were vaccine-associated CD4 TCRs across spike, dominant at 160-218 and 743-854.

Method: immunoSEQ multiplex PCR; TCRdb's copy keeps in-frame clones and lacks some. The sample lists fewer than 110,000 clones, roughly nine tenths occurring once. A remark on this clone: Its antigen remains unknown.

The clonotype comes from an adult in good health. The source material was peripheral blood, sampled on day 0 of AZD1222 vaccination.

The CDR3 coding sequence is TGTGCCACCGCTCGTGCGGGAATCACCTACAATGAGCAGTTCTTC. Amino acids: CATARAGITYNEQFF. This chain links TRBV24-1 with TRBJ2-1; a weak D match, TRBD2 (6 bases). Germline V gene lookup returns CDR1 KGHDR and CDR2 SFDVKD. V dropped 9 bases and J dropped 2 bases, with 16 bases sitting between them. The CDR3 covers 15 residues.